Detailed here is one T cell receptor beta chain. As yet, its antigen is unknown. The record originates from a study of cytomegalovirus exposure and HLA in healthy donors. As for the study in general: A subsequent analysis reported that the 120 validation repertoires were produced on the same platform that had also been used for the 600 to 700 first-cohort repertoires. Whole-study results and caveats: TCR clusters originating in the first cohort tended to co-occur in the 110 or so validation repertoires, according to a later analysis. 150 or so TCR beta chains were listed as cytomegalovirus-associated.

Germline assignment: CDR1 SEHNR and CDR2 FQNEAQ (reference sequence). Trimming took off 4 bases at V and 1 base at J, with 10 bases between the two ends. This CDR3 has 15 amino acids. The protocol was immunoSEQ multiplex PCR, while the TCRdb copy is restricted to in-frame clones and leaves out a portion. Of tens of thousands of clones listed, about 93% are singletons. This rearrangement joins TRBV7-9 to TRBJ2-2; D not resolved. Sequencing was carried out using PBMCs. The origin of this receptor is a man in his late teens or twenties in good health and CMV-seropositive. CDR3 sequence (DNA): TGTGCCAGCAGCTCCCCGAGAGGGAACACCGGGGAGCTGTTTTTT. Translated: CASSSPRGNTGELFF.